A selection of T cell receptor beta chains follows, all from one sample in a study of cytomegalovirus exposure and HLA in healthy donors. Libraries were prepared by immunoSEQ multiplex PCR; TCRdb keeps only in-frame clonotypes and omits some of them. The table records tens of thousands of clones, around 87% of them present only once. Sequencing was performed on PBMCs. The source is a woman aged 25 to 39 in good health and CMV-seropositive. The CDR3 runs from the conserved cysteine through the conserved F or W.

v_call: TRBV6-5
j_call: TRBJ1-2
cdr3_aa: CASSYDSQIYGYTF

v_call: TRBV4-1
j_call: TRBJ2-1
cdr3_aa: CASSQAPPGGRATYNEQFF

v_call: TRBV20-1
j_call: TRBJ2-7
cdr3_aa: CSARSGWEQYF

v_call: TRBV5-1
j_call: TRBJ2-7
cdr3_aa: CASSLDPMAGEQYF

v_call: TRBV10-3
j_call: TRBJ2-7
cdr3_aa: CATAGTSEYEQYF

v_call: TRBV29-1
j_call: TRBJ2-7
cdr3_aa: CSVGTGTGAYEQYF

v_call: TRBV28
j_call: .
cdr3_aa: CASSPSAEPYEQYF

v_call: TRBV1
j_call: TRBJ1-2
cdr3_aa: CTSSLFPGGHWGYTF

v_call: TRBV6-1
j_call: TRBJ2-2
cdr3_aa: CASSVRGLRGTGELFF

v_call: TRBV5-1
j_call: TRBJ2-3
cdr3_aa: CASSSSGSGRSTDTQYF

v_call: TRBV5-5
j_call: TRBJ2-7
cdr3_aa: CASSGELDRVHEQYF